This T cell receptor (beta chain) was obtained from a study of T cell responses to AZD1222 COVID-19 vaccine (dated by TCRdb to the early 2020s). Study-wide context: AZD1222 recipients given second doses at about 4 weeks or at about 12 weeks were pooled, since spike-specific TCR depth and breadth were not found to differ between the two schedules. TCR sequencing was performed for 230 to 250 trial participants, of whom about 200 were given two doses of AZD1222 and around 25 were given two doses of MenACWY control vaccine. Trial participants were enrolled by age into 18-55, 56-69 and 70-plus year subgroups, with approximately 150, 30 and 60 TCR-sequenced participants respectively.

The CDR3 regions of human TCRbeta chains were subjected to immunosequencing. In the original analysis: Repertoire TCRs were checked for matches against a reference library of SARS-CoV-2-specific TCRs that had been generated using the MIRA antigen-specificity platform. Breadth meant the fraction of unique TCRs that were SARS-CoV-2-associated, whereas depth meant the fraction of total T cells that were SARS-CoV-2-associated. Each spike-specific TCR was assigned to its reactive spike region and to a CD4 or CD8 class using the MIRA data. Log10-transformed breadth and depth values were compared by one-way ANOVA with Sidak's multiple comparisons tests. TCRdb obtained this table from immuneACCESS and retained in-frame rearrangements with V and J assigned. These tables miss some clones; where compared with another copy, unresolved V genes account for less than half of the shortfall, and the remainder is unexplained. The V and J calls and the clone size are those of that table, but D and trimming were determined from the DNA. The sample profile shows about 140,000 clones; approximately 88% of them were found once. Together, the top ten hold approximately 4% of the sample.

Reading the label with the study, this specimen's time point is: baseline before first vaccination. Samples from vaccinated people were obtained from the UK trials COV001 and COV002, which included a single-blind randomized controlled phase 2/3 trial of AZD1222 (ChAdOx1 nCoV-19) in healthy adults. For TCRbeta chain sequencing, PBMC samples were collected from trial participants at day 0 and at day 28 after the second dose. The paper's findings and limits, for the study overall: Most participants were white British and females outnumbered males, and the authors suggested that clonal diversity may have been underestimated. Only five or six AZD1222 recipients were SARS-CoV-2 seropositive at baseline, limiting conclusions about previously exposed vaccinees. The 56-69-year group was small, and its depth increase did not reach significance, likely because of low power. No day 14 peak-response samples were available, so repertoires were characterized only after the peak T cell response. After two AZD1222 doses, both the breadth and the depth of spike-specific TCRs were significantly higher than at day 0 and than in MenACWY recipients. Vaccine-associated CD4 TCRs spanned the whole spike protein, with dominant responses in regions 160-218 and 743-854. Reportedly, close to half of the unique spike-specific TCRs recognized epitopes lying outside the regions that are mutated in the B.1.351 and B.1.1.7 variants.

This clone was seen only once. Its antigen remains unidentified. Within one base of it there is no much larger clone, and no base qualities were kept. Material: peripheral blood, obtained on day 0 of AZD1222 vaccination. The source of this sequence is an adult in good health.

The bases are TGTGCCAGCATACCCGGGACAGCGCCTTACGAGCAGTACTTC. Translated, it reads CASIPGTAPYEQYF. Rearrangement joined TRBV28 to TRBJ2-7; TRBD1 matches 7 bases in the middle. Relative to germline, V is missing 7 bases and J is missing 4 bases, with 10 bases of the junction outside any gene match. Reading the germline V gene gives CDR1 MDHEN and CDR2 SYDVKM. From its cysteine to its phenylalanine, the CDR3 spans 14 amino acids. The retained sequence is limited to the CDR3, 42 bases, with the frame set at the first base.